This T cell receptor (beta chain) derives from a study of T cells in localized non-small cell lung cancer. The assay was immunoSEQ multiplex PCR, and TCRdb's table has in-frame clones only and misses some. The repertoire holds approximately 3,600 clones, 30% to 35% seen once, with around 10% in the top ten. V lost 1 base to trimming and J lost 4 bases, with 10 bases between them. The CDR3 totals 14 residues. The germline V gene has CDR1 SGHNT and CDR2 YENEEA. The uninvolved lung lay at least 2 cm from the tumor margin and lacked atypia. General study points: In adjacent lung appeared a median about 57 of the top 100 tumor clones. Heterogeneity cannot be ruled out, as sequencing used one tumor region only. Greater blood T cell density accompanied longer overall survival.

Regarding this clone: Its antigen is not known.

Specimen: normal lung tissue next to the tumor, collected before any cancer treatment. The TCR was taken from a male donor aged 60 or over with stage III lung adenocarcinoma. This sequence joins TRBV11-3 and TRBJ1-1; D gene uncertain. As DNA, the CDR3 is TGTGCCAGCAGCTTAGTGGGCCGAGTCACTGAAGCTTTCTTT. As protein: CASSLVGRVTEAFF. The full variable domain, completed using reference TRBV11-3 and TRBJ1-1, is EAGVVQSPRYKIIEKKQPVAFWCNPISGHNTLYWYLQNLGQGPELLIRYENEEAVDDSQLPKDRFSAERLKGVDSTLKIQPAELGDSAVYLCASSLVGRVTEAFFGQGTRLTVV.